The 5 T cell receptor beta chains reported below all come from one sample, sequenced in a study of cytomegalovirus exposure and HLA in healthy donors. Vbeta (60) and Jbeta (13) primers were used in the PCR. Generated by immunoSEQ multiplex PCR, the TCRdb table keeps only in-frame clones and is missing some. The sample lists over 150,000 clones, around 68% occurring once. Sequencing input: PBMCs. These receptor sequences come from a man aged 50 to 60 in good health and CMV-seronegative.

This clone has just a few counts. The chain links TRBV5-8 to TRBJ1-5; D remains ambiguous. This CDR3 spans 15 amino acids. V was shortened by 4 bases and J by 1 base, with 12 bases between the two germline ends. Germline values: CDR1 SGHTS, CDR2 YDEGEE. CDR3 residues: CASSRRWFSNQPQHF. CDR3 coding DNA: TGTGCCAGCAGCCGTCGGTGGTTCAGCAATCAGCCCCAGCATTTT.

The gene calls are TRBV28 and TRBJ1-2, with D possibly TRBD1 on 6 matching bases. The CDR3 is made up of 13 amino acids. Per germline, CDR1 MDHEN and CDR2 SYDVKM. Deletions cut 6 bases from V and 8 bases from J, with 16 bases between. The CDR3 DNA reads TGTGCCAGCAGCCAACAGGGTTATCAAGGCTACACCTTC. Translated, it gives CASSQQGYQGYTF.

The V gene is TRBV7-2, the J gene TRBJ2-1; D is unclear. This CDR3 is 12 amino acids long. Deletions cut 1 base from V and 11 bases from J, with 9 bases between. The germline V gene encodes CDR1 SGHTA and CDR2 FQGNSA. CDR3 sequence (DNA): TGTGCCAGCAGCTTAGAGTTGACACAGCAGTTCTTC. This codes for CASSLELTQQFF.

This clone was observed once. The chain has TRBV11-2 and TRBJ2-2; 8 nucleotides line up with TRBD1. CDR3 length equals 16 residues. J was trimmed by 3 bases and V by 4 bases; bases with no gene match: 7. Germline assignment: CDR1 SGHAT and CDR2 FQNNGV. The CDR3 region has the DNA TGTGCCAGCAGCTCCGTTGGGACAGGAGACACCGGGGAGCTGTTTTTT. This sequence encodes CASSSVGTGDTGELFF. The full variable domain, completed using reference TRBV11-2 and TRBJ2-2, is EAGVAQSPRYKIIEKRQSVAFWCNPISGHATLYWYQQILGQGPKLLIQFQNNGVVDDSQLPKDRFSAERLKGVDSTLKIQPAKLEDSAVYLCASSSVGTGDTGELFFGEGSRLTVL.

The rearrangement uses TRBV10-2 and TRBJ2-7; 14 bases are shared with TRBD2. Germline lookup yields CDR1 WSHSY and CDR2 SAAADI. There are 17 residues in the CDR3. V was clipped by 0 bases and J by 3 bases; unmatched bases: 4. The CDR3 spells CASSESGLAGGLYEQYF. The CDR3 region has the DNA TGCGCCAGCAGTGAGTCTGGACTAGCGGGGGGCCTCTACGAGCAGTACTTC.